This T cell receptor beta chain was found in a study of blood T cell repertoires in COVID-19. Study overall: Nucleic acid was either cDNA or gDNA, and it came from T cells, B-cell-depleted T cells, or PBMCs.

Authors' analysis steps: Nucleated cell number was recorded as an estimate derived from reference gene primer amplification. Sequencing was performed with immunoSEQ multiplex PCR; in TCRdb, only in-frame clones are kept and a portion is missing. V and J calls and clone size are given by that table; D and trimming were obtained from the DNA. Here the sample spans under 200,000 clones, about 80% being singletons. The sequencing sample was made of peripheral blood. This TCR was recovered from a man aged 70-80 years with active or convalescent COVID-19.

The CDR3 DNA follows: TGTGCCAGCAGTTTAGGGAGGGGGAAGTATCCATACGAGCAGTACTTC. Encoded protein: CASSLGRGKYPYEQYF. The genes are TRBV28 and TRBJ2-7, with a possible D match to TRBD2 (7 bases). Germline CDR1 is MDHEN and CDR2 is SYDVKM. There are 16 residues in the CDR3. Trimming shortened V by 2 bases and J by 4 bases, and 18 bases separated the two germline ends.